The rows below give T cell receptor beta chains drawn from one sample of a study of blood T cell repertoires in COVID-19. Sequenced by immunoSEQ multiplex PCR; TCRdb stores in-frame clones only, minus some. The sample consists of 300,000 to 500,000 clones, 70% to 90% of them appearing once. Sequencing used PBMCs or T cells enriched from blood (not recorded which). The source is a woman between 35 and 50 years old with acute COVID-19. The CDR3 runs from the conserved cysteine through the conserved F or W. Fields, in order: V gene, J gene, D gene, clone size, CDR3 DNA, CDR3 protein. The D gene is left open where the match is weak. For some rows the clone size is stated as once, few or many, or as a class when expanded; others skip it.

TRBV7-2	TRBJ1-1	TRBD1	.	TGTGCCAGCAGCTCGAGAGGGGGCGAGAACACTGAAGCTTTCTTT	CASSSRGGENTEAFF
TRBV30	TRBJ2-1	TRBD2	once	TGTGCCTGGAGACTAGCGGGGGGGCCCAATGAGCAGTTCTTC	CAWRLAGGPNEQFF
TRBV20-1	TRBJ2-7	.	.	TGCAGTGCTAGTTATAGGACTGCTTGGGAGCAGTACTTC	CSASYRTAWEQYF
TRBV10-1	TRBJ2-1	.	.	TGCGCCAGCAGTGGGTCCATGAGTGAGCAGTTCTTC	CASSGSMSEQFF
TRBV19	TRBJ1-5	.	.	TGTGCCAGCCGTCCTCCTAGCAATCAGCCCCAGCATTTT	CASRPPSNQPQHF
TRBV5-5	TRBJ1-6	TRBD1	.	TGTGCCAGCAGCGTGACAGGGACGAATTCACCCCTCCACTTT	CASSVTGTNSPLHF
TRBV10-1	TRBJ1-2	.	.	TGCGCCAGCAGTGAGGCAGTCTATGGCTACACCTTC	CASSEAVYGYTF
TRBV29-1	TRBJ1-1	.	.	TGCAGCGAGACAGGAGCCAGGACTGAAGCTTTCTTT	CSETGARTEAFF
TRBV3-1/TRBV3-2	TRBJ1-3	TRBD1	few	TGTGCCAGCAGCCGAGAGGGGGCAGGAAACACCATATATTTT	CASSREGAGNTIYF
TRBV19	TRBJ1-1	.	.	TGTGCCAGTAGTATAGATGAGGCAAACAAAGCTTTCTTT	CASSIDEANKAFF
TRBV3-1/TRBV3-2	TRBJ2-5	TRBD1	.	TGTGCCAGCAGCCAGGGGGCCTCCAGGGGGGAGACCCAGTACTTC	CASSQGASRGETQYF
TRBV7-6	TRBJ2-5	.	.	TGTGCCAGCAGCTCTCACCAAGAGACCCAGTACTTC	CASSSHQETQYF
TRBV15	TRBJ2-1	TRBD2	.	TGTGCCACCAGCGTATACGGGGGGGCGAATGAGCAGTTCTTC	CATSVYGGANEQFF
TRBV30	TRBJ1-5	TRBD1	.	TGTGCCTGGAGTAGGGACAGGTCGGGGGCTAGCAATCAGCCCCAGCATTTT	CAWSRDRSGASNQPQHF
TRBV3-1/TRBV3-2	TRBJ2-5	.	.	TGTGCCAGCAGCCAGGGATTAATCGGGGGGCCAGAGACCCAGTACTTC	CASSQGLIGGPETQYF
TRBV5-5	TRBJ2-1	.	.	TGTGCCAGCAGCTGGACCGGGGATAATGAGCAGTTCTTC	CASSWTGDNEQFF
TRBV2	TRBJ2-2	.	.	TGTGCCAGCACCACAGGAGTGCCCGGGGAGCTGTTTTTT	CASTTGVPGELFF
TRBV18	TRBJ2-7	TRBD1	.	TGTGCCAGCTCACCCTACGGGGCCGACAGGGCCTACGAGCAGTACTTC	CASSPYGADRAYEQYF
TRBV30	TRBJ1-6	.	.	TGTGCCTGGAGCCAGATAAATTCACCCCTCCACTTT	CAWSQINSPLHF
TRBV4-1	TRBJ1-1	.	.	TGCGCCAGCAGCCCGACGGGGGGTGAAGCTTTCTTT	CASSPTGGEAFF
TRBV11-2	TRBJ2-5	.	.	TGTGCCAGCAGCTTGGCAGGGGTGGTGGAGACCCAGTACTTC	CASSLAGVVETQYF
TRBV11-2	TRBJ2-7	.	.	TGTGCCAGCAGCTTGGCAGGGGTCAGCGACGAGCAGTACTTC	CASSLAGVSDEQYF
TRBV3-1/TRBV3-2	TRBJ2-5	.	.	TGTGCCAGCAGCCAAGATAATAGCGGCCAAGAGACCCAGTACTTC	CASSQDNSGQETQYF
TRBV27	TRBJ2-7	.	.	TGTGCCAGCAGTTTGCGGGACAGATCCTACGAGCAGTACTTC	CASSLRDRSYEQYF
TRBV9	TRBJ1-4	.	.	TGTGCCAGCAGCGTCGGGGGAACTAATGAAAAACTGTTTTTT	CASSVGGTNEKLFF
TRBV7-6	TRBJ1-3	.	.	TGTGCCAGCAGCTTCGGAGTATCTGGAAACACCATATATTTT	CASSFGVSGNTIYF
TRBV7-7	TRBJ2-1	.	.	TGTGCCAGCAGCCCCGGGACTGCCACTTACAATGAGCAGTTCTTC	CASSPGTATYNEQFF
TRBV10-3	TRBJ1-1	.	.	TGTGCCATTCTTTCCGAGAGGAACACTGAAGCTTTCTTT	CAILSERNTEAFF
TRBV4-1	TRBJ2-3	TRBD1	.	TGCGCCAGCAGCCAAGAGCTGATAGACAGGGCAGATACGCAGTATTTT	CASSQELIDRADTQYF
TRBV7-2	TRBJ2-7	.	.	TGTGCCAGCAGCTTAGGACGGGGGTCCTACGAGCAGTACTTC	CASSLGRGSYEQYF
TRBV11-2	TRBJ2-3	.	.	TGTGCCAGCACCCTAAGGGGGGGGGCCAGTGGAACGCAGTATTTT	CASTLRGGASGTQYF
TRBV4-1	TRBJ1-2	.	once	TGCGCCAGCAGCCAACCGGACTATGGCTACACCTTC	CASSQPDYGYTF
TRBV11-2	TRBJ1-5	.	.	TGTGCCAGCAGCTATGACAGTAACCCCAATCAGCCCCAGCATTTT	CASSYDSNPNQPQHF
TRBV3-1/TRBV3-2	TRBJ2-7	TRBD1	.	TGTGCCAGCAGCCGGGACAGCCACAAGTACTTC	CASSRDSHKYF
TRBV10-2	TRBJ2-7	TRBD1	.	TGCGCCAGCAGTAGGACAGGGCTATACGAGCAGTACTTC	CASSRTGLYEQYF
TRBV6-2/TRBV6-3	TRBJ1-6	.	.	TGTGCCAGCAGTTACTCGAGGGCGGGGGGCCTAAATTCACCCCTCCACTTT	CASSYSRAGGLNSPLHF
TRBV6-1	TRBJ1-1	TRBD1	.	TGTGCCAGCAGTGAAACAGGGGGCGGCGGAGCTTTCTTT	CASSETGGGGAFF
TRBV2	TRBJ2-3	TRBD1	.	TGTGCCAGCAGTGAGCCAGGGGGAAACACAGATACGCAGTATTTT	CASSEPGGNTDTQYF
TRBV7-8	TRBJ2-3	TRBD1	.	TGTGCCAGCAGCAAAACCGGGACAGGGAAACCAGATACGCAGTATTTT	CASSKTGTGKPDTQYF
TRBV7-2	TRBJ1-2	TRBD1	.	TGTGCCAGCAGCCCCGGGACAGGGGGTTTTAATGGCTACACCTTC	CASSPGTGGFNGYTF